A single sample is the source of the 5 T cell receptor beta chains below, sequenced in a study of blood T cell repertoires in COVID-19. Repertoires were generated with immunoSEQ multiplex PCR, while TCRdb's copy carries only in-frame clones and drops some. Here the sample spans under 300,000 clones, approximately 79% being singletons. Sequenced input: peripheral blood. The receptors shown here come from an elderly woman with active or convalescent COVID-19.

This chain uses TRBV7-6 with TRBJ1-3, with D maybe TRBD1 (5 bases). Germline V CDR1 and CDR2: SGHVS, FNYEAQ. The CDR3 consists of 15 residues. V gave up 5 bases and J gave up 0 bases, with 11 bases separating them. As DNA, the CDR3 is TGTGCCAGCAGCAGAAGGGGTCTCTCTGGAAACACCATATATTTT. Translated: CASSRRGLSGNTIYF.

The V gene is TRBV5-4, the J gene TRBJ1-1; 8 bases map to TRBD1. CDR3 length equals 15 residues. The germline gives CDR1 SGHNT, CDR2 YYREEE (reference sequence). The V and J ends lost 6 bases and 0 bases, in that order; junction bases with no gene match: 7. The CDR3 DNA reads TGTGCCAGCACCCCTTCAGGGGGCGTGAACACTGAAGCTTTCTTT. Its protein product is CASTPSGGVNTEAFF.

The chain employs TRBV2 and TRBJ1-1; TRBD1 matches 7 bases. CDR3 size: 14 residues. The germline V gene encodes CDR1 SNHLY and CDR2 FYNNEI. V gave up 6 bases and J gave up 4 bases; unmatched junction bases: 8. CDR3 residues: CASSEGQSGTEAFF. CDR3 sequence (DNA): TGTGCCAGCAGCGAGGGACAGTCGGGCACTGAAGCTTTCTTT.

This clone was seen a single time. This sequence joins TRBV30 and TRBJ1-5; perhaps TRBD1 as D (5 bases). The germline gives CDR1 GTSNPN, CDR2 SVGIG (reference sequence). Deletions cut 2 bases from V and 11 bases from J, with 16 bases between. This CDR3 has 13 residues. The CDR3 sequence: CAWSKVNQGAQHF. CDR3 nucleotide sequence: TGTGCCTGGAGTAAGGTGAATCAGGGCGCCCAGCATTTT. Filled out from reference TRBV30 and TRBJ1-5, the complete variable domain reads SQTIHQWPATLVQPVGSPLSLECTVEGTSNPNLYWYRQAAGRGLQLLFYSVGIGQISSEVPQNLSASRPQDRQFILSSKKLLLSDSGFYLCAWSKVNQGAQHFGDGTRLSIL.

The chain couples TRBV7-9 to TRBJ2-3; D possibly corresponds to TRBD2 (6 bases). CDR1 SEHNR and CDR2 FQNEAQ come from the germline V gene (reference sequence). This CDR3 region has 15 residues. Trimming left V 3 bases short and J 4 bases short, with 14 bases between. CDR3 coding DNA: TGTGCCAGCAGCTTCTACCTGACTAGTTCAGATACGCAGTATTTT. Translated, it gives CASSFYLTSSDTQYF.